The 8 T cell receptor beta chains below were found in one sample sequenced in a study of T cell repertoires in cytomegalovirus infection. TCRdb re-analysed the reads in MiXCR, keeping a single row per CDR3 protein. The sample lists fewer than 250,000 distinct CDR3 sequences, 9% to 15% occurring once. Sequenced input: PBMCs. The receptor set was obtained from a human donor in good health (CMV status not recorded). Some clones in this sample may be carry-over from other donors' samples.

The chain combines TRBV28 with TRBJ2-7, with D hard to call. V gave up 4 bases and J gave up 7 bases, with 20 bases separating them. Per the germline V gene, CDR1 is MDHEN and CDR2 is SYDVKM. The CDR3 has 15 amino acids. The CDR3 sequence is CASSSFGVIGSEQYF. The CDR3 DNA reads TGTGCCAGCAGTTCTTTTGGCGTGATAGGCTCGGAGCAGTACTTC.

This clonotype has ten or more counts. This chain links TRBV7-2 with TRBJ2-1; TRBD2 aligns across 9 bases. This CDR3 has 14 amino acids. J gave up 2 bases and V 6 bases, and 2 bases lay outside the gene matches. Germline V gene sequence: CDR1 SGHTA, CDR2 FQGNSA. In DNA, the CDR3 is TGTGCCAGCAGTTCTAGCGGGACCTACAATGAGCAGTTCTTC. This encodes CASSSSGTYNEQFF.

This clonotype was observed at least ten times. This chain connects TRBV6-6 to TRBJ2-7; D may be TRBD2 (6 bases). The CDR3 loop spans 17 amino acids. Germline loops: CDR1 MNHNY, CDR2 SVGAGI (reference sequence). Deletions cut 6 bases from V and 2 bases from J, with 23 bases between. The CDR3 loop reads CASSYHSERALTYEQYF. CDR3 DNA: TGTGCCAGCAGCTACCATAGCGAGCGGGCTCTTACCTACGAGCAGTACTTC.

The sample holds many counts of this clonotype. The chain recombines TRBV7-9 with TRBJ2-6; possible D gene TRBD1, 6 bases. V was pared by 3 bases and J by 0 bases, with 12 bases between. CDR3 length: 17 amino acids. Germline V gives CDR1 SEHNR, CDR2 FQNEAQ (reference sequence). The CDR3 loop is CASSLGTSSSGANVLTF. For the CDR3, the DNA is TGTGCCAGCAGCTTGGGGACATCGAGCTCTGGGGCCAACGTCCTGACTTTC.

The chain recombines TRBV29-1 with TRBJ1-1; TRBD1 aligns across 7 bases. The CDR3 loop spans 11 amino acids. V trimming: 4 bases; J trimming: 10 bases; junction bases outside the gene matches: 6. CDR1 and CDR2 from the germline V gene are SQVTM and ANQGSEA. The CDR3 nucleotides are TGCAGCGTTGCGACAGGGAGTGGAGCTTTCTTT. Translating it yields CSVATGSGAFF.

This clonotype was observed at least ten times. J is TRBJ2-7 and V is TRBV7-2; D possibly corresponds to TRBD2 (7 bases). CDR1 SGHTA and CDR2 FQGNSA come from the germline V gene. Trimming shortened V by 5 bases and J by 4 bases, and 21 bases separated the two germline ends. The CDR3 consists of 16 residues. CDR3 region: CASSPSLGGGLYEQYF. CDR3 bases: TGTGCCAGCAGCCCCAGCCTGGGAGGGGGATTATACGAGCAGTACTTC.

The chain carries TRBV14 and TRBJ1-6; TRBD1 might be the D (5 bases). Germline V lookup: CDR1 SGHDN, CDR2 FVKESK. The CDR3 loop spans 15 amino acids. V lost 5 bases, J lost 6 bases, and 14 bases lay in between. The CDR3 sequence is CASSLGRTPNSPLHF. CDR3 coding DNA: TGTGCCAGCAGCTTAGGAAGGACACCTAATTCACCCCTCCACTTT.

This clonotype was seen at least ten times. The chain joins TRBV25-1 to TRBJ1-2, with a possible D match to TRBD1 (6 bases). V lost 4 bases to trimming and J lost 4 bases, with 13 bases between them. CDR1 is MGHDK, CDR2 SYGVNS, per germline. CDR3 length: 14 residues. CDR3 amino acids: CASSAETGVYGYTF. As DNA, the CDR3 is TGTGCCAGCAGTGCCGAGACAGGCGTCTATGGCTACACCTTC.